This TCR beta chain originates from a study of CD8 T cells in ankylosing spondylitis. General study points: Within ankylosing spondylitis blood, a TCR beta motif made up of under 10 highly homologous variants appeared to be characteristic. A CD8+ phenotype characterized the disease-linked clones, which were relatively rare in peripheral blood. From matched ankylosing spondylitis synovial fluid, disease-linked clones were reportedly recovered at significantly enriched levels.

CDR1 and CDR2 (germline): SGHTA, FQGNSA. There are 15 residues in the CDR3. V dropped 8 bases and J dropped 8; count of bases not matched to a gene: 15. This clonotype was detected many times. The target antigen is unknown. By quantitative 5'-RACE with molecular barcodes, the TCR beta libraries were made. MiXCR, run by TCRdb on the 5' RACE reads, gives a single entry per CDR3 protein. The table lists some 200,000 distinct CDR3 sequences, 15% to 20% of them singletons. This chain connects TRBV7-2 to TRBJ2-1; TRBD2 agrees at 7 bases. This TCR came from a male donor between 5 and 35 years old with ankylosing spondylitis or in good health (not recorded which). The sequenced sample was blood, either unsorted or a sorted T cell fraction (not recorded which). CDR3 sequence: CASRSSGTTHHEQFF. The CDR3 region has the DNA TGTGCCAGCCGTTCTTCCGGGACTACACACCATGAGCAGTTCTTC.